The 6 T cell receptor beta chains listed next were all sequenced from one sample in a study of shared clonotypes between healthy human individuals (dated by TCRdb to about 2020). CD8 naive samples were obtained by positive selection for CCR7 among CD45RO-negative cells, yielding a CD45RA+CCR7+ population from which TemRA cells were excluded. Library creation used the immunoSEQ multiplex PCR assay. TCRdb limited this immuneACCESS table to in-frame rearrangements with V and J called. A share of clones is missing; checked studies link under half to unresolved V genes, and the rest is unexplained. This sample holds about 820,000 clones; around 92% were observed only once. About 24% of the sample comes from the top ten. Material for sequencing was naive CD8+ T cells sorted from blood. What this sample's cell subset or site label stands for: CD45RA+CCR7+. These receptor sequences come from a man aged 30 to 39 in good health.

Notes on this clone: The same CDR3 also results from other DNA sequences found in this sample. The genes are TRBV27 and TRBJ1-3; D not certain. Germline V lookup: CDR1 MNHEY, CDR2 SMNVEV (reference sequence). V gave up 4 bases and J gave up 2 bases, with 0 bases separating them. The CDR3 contains 11 residues. In DNA form, the CDR3 reads TGTGCCAGCAGTTCTGGAAACACCATATATTTT. Protein sequence: CASSSGNTIYF.

This rearrangement joins TRBV7-8 to TRBJ2-4; D perhaps matches TRBD2 (5 bases). With 0 bases removed from V and 6 bases from J, the gap between germline ends came to 12 bases. This CDR3 contains 15 residues. Germline values: CDR1 SGHVS, CDR2 FQNEAQ. CDR3 residues: CASSLASGLPNIQYF. The CDR3 DNA reads TGTGCCAGCAGCTTAGCTTCGGGGTTACCAAACATTCAGTACTTC.

The chain links TRBV14 to TRBJ1-2, with 8 bases that match TRBD1. Germline V gene lookup returns CDR1 SGHDN and CDR2 FVKESK. The CDR3 consists of 15 residues. Trimming cost V 1 base and J 3 bases; bases outside gene matches: 4. This chain's CDR3 is CASSQGTGGYYGYTF. The CDR3 nucleotides are TGTGCCAGCAGCCAAGGCACAGGGGGGTACTATGGCTACACCTTC.

The rearrangement joins TRBV27 to TRBJ2-2, with a possible D match to TRBD1 (6 bases). V was cut by 2 bases and J by 3 bases, with 10 bases left in between. The CDR3 spans 15 residues. Germline V gene lookup returns CDR1 MNHEY and CDR2 SMNVEV (reference sequence). The CDR3 nucleotides are TGTGCCAGCAGTTTAAGGGCAGGGGACACCGGGGAGCTGTTTTTT. This gives the protein CASSLRAGDTGELFF.

The gene calls are TRBV6-1 and TRBJ2-1; TRBD2 agrees at 9 bases. Germline V lookup: CDR1 MNHNS, CDR2 SASEGT. Losses at the gene ends were 0 bases for V and 0 bases for J; bases not matched to a gene: 0. The length of the CDR3 is 16 residues. This CDR3 reads CASSEASGGSYNEQFF. DNA of the CDR3: TGTGCCAGCAGTGAAGCTAGCGGGGGCTCCTACAATGAGCAGTTCTTC.

The chain recombines TRBV12-5 with TRBJ2-2, with 9 bases lining up with TRBD2. CDR1 LGHNT and CDR2 FRNRAP come from the germline V gene. The CDR3 totals 16 residues. V lost 0 bases and J lost 4; bases outside the gene matches: 3. The CDR3, as DNA: TGTGCTAGTGGTTTGGTAGCGGGAGGTAGCACCGGGGAGCTGTTTTTT. The encoded protein is CASGLVAGGSTGELFF.